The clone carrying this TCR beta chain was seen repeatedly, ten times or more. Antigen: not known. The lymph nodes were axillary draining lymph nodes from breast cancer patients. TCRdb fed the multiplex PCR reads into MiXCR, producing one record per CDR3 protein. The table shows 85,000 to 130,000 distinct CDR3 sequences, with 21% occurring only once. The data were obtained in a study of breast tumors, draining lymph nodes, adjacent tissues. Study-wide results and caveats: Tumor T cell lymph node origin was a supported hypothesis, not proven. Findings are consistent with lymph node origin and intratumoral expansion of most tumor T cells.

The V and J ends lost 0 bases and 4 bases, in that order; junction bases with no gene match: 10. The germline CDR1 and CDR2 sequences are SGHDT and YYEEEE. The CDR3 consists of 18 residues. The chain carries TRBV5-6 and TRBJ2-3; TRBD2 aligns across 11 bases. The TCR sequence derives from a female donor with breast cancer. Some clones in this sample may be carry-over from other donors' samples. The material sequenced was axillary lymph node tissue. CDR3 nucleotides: TGTGCCAGCAGCTTGGCCCTAGCGGGAGGATTGAGGGCAGATACGCAGTATTTT. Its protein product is CASSLALAGGLRADTQYF.